The clone carrying this T cell receptor (beta chain) appeared many times. The data belong to a study of T-cell reconstitution after alpha-beta-depleted transplantation in children. Unique molecular identifiers featured in how the TCRbeta library was prepared. MiXCR was run by TCRdb on the PCR reads, yielding one entry per CDR3 protein. The sample lists hundreds of thousands of distinct CDR3 sequences, 10% to 15% occurring once. The CDR3 covers 15 residues. The germline gives CDR1 SGHRS, CDR2 YFSETQ. V gave up 5 bases and J gave up 3 bases; unmatched junction bases: 9. This clonotype was sampled from a girl aged 2 to 10 with congenital amegakaryocytic thrombocytopenia, due to receive a stem cell transplant. The sample in question was PBMCs, obtained before TCRalphabeta/CD19-depleted stem cell transplant. The gene calls are TRBV5-1 and TRBJ2-5; 8 positions agree with TRBD2. The CDR3 nucleotides read TGCGCCAGCAGACAAACTAGCGGTGCTAAAGAGACCCAGTACTTC. Residues: CASRQTSGAKETQYF.